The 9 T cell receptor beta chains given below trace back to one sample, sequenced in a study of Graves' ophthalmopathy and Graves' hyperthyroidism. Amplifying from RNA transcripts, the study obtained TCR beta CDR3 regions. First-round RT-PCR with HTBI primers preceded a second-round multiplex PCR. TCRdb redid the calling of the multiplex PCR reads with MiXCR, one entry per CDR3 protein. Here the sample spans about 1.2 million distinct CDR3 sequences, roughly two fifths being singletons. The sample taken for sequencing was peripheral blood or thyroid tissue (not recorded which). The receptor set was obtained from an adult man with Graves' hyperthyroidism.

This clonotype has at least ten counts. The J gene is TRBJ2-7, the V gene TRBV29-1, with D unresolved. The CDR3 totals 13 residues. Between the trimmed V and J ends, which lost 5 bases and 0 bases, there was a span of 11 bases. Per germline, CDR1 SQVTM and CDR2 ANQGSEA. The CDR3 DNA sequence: TGCAGCGTTAGGACGGACCGCTCCTACGAGCAGTACTTC. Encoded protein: CSVRTDRSYEQYF.

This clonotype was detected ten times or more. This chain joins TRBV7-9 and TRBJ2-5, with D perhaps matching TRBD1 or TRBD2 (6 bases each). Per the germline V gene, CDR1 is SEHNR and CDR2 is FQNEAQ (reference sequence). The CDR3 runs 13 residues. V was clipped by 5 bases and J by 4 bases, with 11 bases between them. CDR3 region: CASSRRGGETQYF. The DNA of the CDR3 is TGTGCCAGCAGCCGCAGGGGAGGAGAGACCCAGTACTTC. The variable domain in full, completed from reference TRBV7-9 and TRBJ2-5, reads DTGVSQNPRHKITKRGQNVTFRCDPISEHNRLYWYRQTLGQGPEFLTYFQNEAQLEKSRLLSDRFSAERPKGSFSTLEIQRTEQGDSAMYLCASSRRGGETQYFGPGTRLLVL.

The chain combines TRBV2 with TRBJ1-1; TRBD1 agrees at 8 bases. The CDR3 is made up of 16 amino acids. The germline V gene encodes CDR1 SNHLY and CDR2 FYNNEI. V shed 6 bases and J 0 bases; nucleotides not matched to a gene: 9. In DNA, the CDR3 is TGTGCCAGCAGCGAACAGGGGGTATCCATGAACACTGAAGCTTTCTTT. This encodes CASSEQGVSMNTEAFF.

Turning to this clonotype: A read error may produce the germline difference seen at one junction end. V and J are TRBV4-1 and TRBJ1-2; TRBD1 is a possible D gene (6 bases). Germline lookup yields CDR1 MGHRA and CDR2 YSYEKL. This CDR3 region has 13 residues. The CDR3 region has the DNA TGTGCCAGCAGCCAAGACAGGCTTGATGGCTACACCTTC. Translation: CASSQDRLDGYTF.

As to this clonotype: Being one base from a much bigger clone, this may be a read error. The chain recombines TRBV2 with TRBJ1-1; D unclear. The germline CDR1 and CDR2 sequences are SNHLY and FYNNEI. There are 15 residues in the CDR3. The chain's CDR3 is CAGSSRNRLNTEAFF. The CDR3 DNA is TGTGCCGGCAGTAGCCGAAACAGATTGAACACTGAAGCTTTCTTT.

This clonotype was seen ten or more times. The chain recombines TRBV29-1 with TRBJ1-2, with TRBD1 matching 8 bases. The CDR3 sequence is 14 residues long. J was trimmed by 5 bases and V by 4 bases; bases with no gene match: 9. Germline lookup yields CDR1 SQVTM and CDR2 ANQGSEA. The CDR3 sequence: CSVVGDRKPYGYTF. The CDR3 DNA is TGCAGCGTTGTGGGGGACAGGAAACCTTATGGCTACACCTTC. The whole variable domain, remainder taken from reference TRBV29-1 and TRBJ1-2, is SAVISQKPSRDICQRGTSLTIQCQVDSQVTMMFWYRQQPGQSLTLIATANQGSEATYESGFVIDKFPISRPNLTFSTLTVSNMSPEDSSIYLCSVVGDRKPYGYTFGSGTRLTVV.

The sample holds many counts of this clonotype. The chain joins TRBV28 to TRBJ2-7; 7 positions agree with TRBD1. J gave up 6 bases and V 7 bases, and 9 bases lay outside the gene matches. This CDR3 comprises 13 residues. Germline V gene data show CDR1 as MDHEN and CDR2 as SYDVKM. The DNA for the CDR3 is TGTGCCAGCACCGCCGGGACAGTCGGCGAGCAGTACTTC. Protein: CASTAGTVGEQYF.

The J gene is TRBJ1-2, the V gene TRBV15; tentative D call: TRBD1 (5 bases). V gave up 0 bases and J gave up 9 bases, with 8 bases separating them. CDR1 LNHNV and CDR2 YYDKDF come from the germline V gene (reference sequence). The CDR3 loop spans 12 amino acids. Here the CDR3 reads CATSRDGGRYTF. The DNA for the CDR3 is TGTGCCACCAGCAGAGACGGGGGACGCTACACCTTC.

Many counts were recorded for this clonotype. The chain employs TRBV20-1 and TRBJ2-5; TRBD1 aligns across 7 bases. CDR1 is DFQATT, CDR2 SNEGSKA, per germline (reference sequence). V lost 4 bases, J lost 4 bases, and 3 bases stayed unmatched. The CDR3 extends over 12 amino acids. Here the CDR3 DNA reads TGCAGTGCTAAGCCAGGGGGAGAGACCCAGTACTTC. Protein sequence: CSAKPGGETQYF.